Following are 24 T cell receptor beta chains from one sample sequenced in a study of T cell changes during pregnancy in multiple sclerosis. Clones were sequenced by immunoSEQ multiplex PCR, and TCRdb holds only the in-frame ones, with some missing. Found here are just under 80,000 clones, roughly 95% of them singletons; the top ten hold approximately 0.79%. The material sequenced was peripheral blood, taken in the second trimester of pregnancy. The receptor set was obtained from a female donor in good health, enrolled as a control in a pregnancy study.

This sequence joins TRBV5-1 and TRBJ2-2; 9 bases match TRBD1. The V gene end was trimmed by 3 bases and the J gene end by 5 bases; junction bases not matched to a gene: 5. This CDR3 is 15 amino acids long. CDR1 and CDR2 (germline): SGHRS, YFSETQ. The CDR3 bases are TGCGCCAGCAGCTACGGACAGGGGCCTACCGGGGAGCTGTTTTTT. Protein product: CASSYGQGPTGELFF.

The chain couples TRBV13 to TRBJ1-2; 9 positions match TRBD1. Germline V gene lookup returns CDR1 PRHDT and CDR2 FYEKMQ (reference sequence). This CDR3 is built from 14 residues. V shed 4 bases and J 8 bases; nucleotides not matched to a gene: 8. The CDR3 coding sequence is TGTGCCAGCAGCTCGCAAAGACAGGGGGAGGGCTACACCTTC. Its protein product is CASSSQRQGEGYTF.

The V call is TRBV4-1, the J call TRBJ2-2; 7 positions match TRBD2. The CDR3 has 16 residues. After removal of 8 bases from V and 6 bases from J, the junction contained 15 bases not matched to a gene. CDR1 is MGHRA and CDR2 is YSYEKL in the germline V gene. The CDR3 region is CASLVAGTKVSGELFF. In DNA form, the CDR3 reads TGCGCCAGCCTGGTTGCTGGGACTAAGGTTTCCGGGGAGCTGTTTTTT.

The rearrangement joins TRBV29-1 to TRBJ1-1; 7 positions match TRBD1. Germline V gene lookup returns CDR1 SQVTM and CDR2 ANQGSEA. After removal of 5 bases from V and 1 base from J, the junction contained 4 bases not matched to a gene. This CDR3 region has 13 residues. The CDR3 DNA sequence: TGCAGCGTTTCCGGGACAGAGAACACTGAAGCTTTCTTT. Protein product: CSVSGTENTEAFF.

The V call is TRBV5-6, the J call TRBJ1-1; 8 nucleotides align to TRBD1. CDR1 SGHDT and CDR2 YYEEEE come from the germline V gene. The V segment lost 3 bases and the J segment 1 base; nucleotides outside the gene matches: 2. CDR3 size: 14 residues. DNA for the CDR3: TGTGCCAGCAGCTCGGACAGGGCGAACACTGAAGCTTTCTTT. It codes for CASSSDRANTEAFF.

The V call is TRBV27, the J call TRBJ2-7; 7 bases align to TRBD1. The CDR3 contains 16 residues. Germline V gene lookup returns CDR1 MNHEY and CDR2 SMNVEV (reference sequence). V lost 5 bases, J lost 2 bases, and 12 bases stayed unmatched. CDR3 nucleotide sequence: TGTGCCAGCAGTCAATACCCCGAACAGGGGACCTACGAGCAGTACTTC. Encoded protein: CASSQYPEQGTYEQYF.

The chain is built from TRBV29-1 and TRBJ2-1, with 10 bases aligning to TRBD2. The CDR3 extends over 13 amino acids. J was trimmed by 6 bases and V by 8 bases; bases with no gene match: 7. CDR1 SQVTM and CDR2 ANQGSEA come from the germline V gene. DNA of the CDR3: TGCAGCACAGAGGGACTAGCGATCAATGAGCAGTTCTTC. Amino acid sequence: CSTEGLAINEQFF.

V is TRBV4-3 and J is TRBJ1-2, with TRBD1 as a possible D gene (6 bases). This CDR3 region has 16 residues. Germline V gene lookup returns CDR1 LGHNA and CDR2 YSLEER. V lost 0 bases and J 3 bases, leaving 14 bases between the germline ends. In DNA, the CDR3 is TGCGCCAGCAGCCAAGATAGGCCCTGGACAGACTATGGCTACACCTTC. This translates into CASSQDRPWTDYGYTF.

The sample holds one count of this clone. This chain links TRBV25-1 with TRBJ2-7; 7 bases are a match to TRBD1. Looked up from germline, CDR1 is MGHDK and CDR2 is SYGVNS. The CDR3 length is 11 residues. Unmatched junction bases numbered 0, after V lost 7 bases and J lost 3 bases. CDR3 DNA sequence: TGTGCCAGCACAGGGGGCTACGAGCAGTACTTC. Protein sequence: CASTGGYEQYF.

The chain employs TRBV6-5 and TRBJ2-3, with D perhaps TRBD1 (6 bases). In germline, CDR1 is MNHEY, CDR2 SVGAGI. Trimming shortened V by 6 bases and J by 4 bases, and 11 bases separated the two germline ends. The CDR3 extends over 13 amino acids. The CDR3 loop is CASSRSGADTQYF. CDR3 nucleotide sequence: TGTGCCAGCAGCCGATCAGGGGCAGATACGCAGTATTTT.

The rearrangement joins TRBV9 to TRBJ1-2; D is ambiguous. Germline assignment: CDR1 SGDLS and CDR2 YYNGEE. The length of the CDR3 is 13 residues. V was shortened by 1 base and J by 4 bases, with 8 bases between the two germline ends. CDR3 amino acids: CASSVRTGYGYTF. The DNA of the CDR3 is TGTGCCAGCAGCGTAAGAACGGGCTATGGCTACACCTTC.

The chain is built from TRBV7-9 and TRBJ2-7, with D tentatively TRBD2 (5 bases). The V end lost 5 bases, the J end lost 1 base, and 9 bases lay between the germline ends. The CDR3 extends over 13 amino acids. The germline CDR1 and CDR2 sequences are SEHNR and FQNEAQ (reference sequence). CDR3 sequence (DNA): TGTGCCAGCAGCCAGGACTCATCCTACGAGCAGTACTTC. Amino acid sequence: CASSQDSSYEQYF.

The CDR3 region has the DNA TGTGCCAGCAGCTTGGAGGCGGCGGTCTATGGCTACACCTTC. Protein: CASSLEAAVYGYTF. The rearrangement joins TRBV5-4 to TRBJ1-2; D is unclear. The CDR3 totals 14 residues. Germline V gene data show CDR1 as SGHNT and CDR2 as YYREEE (reference sequence). V was clipped by 0 bases and J by 4 bases, with 10 bases between them. Together with reference TRBV5-4 and TRBJ1-2, the CDR3 gives the full variable domain: ETGVTQSPTHLIKTRGQQVTLRCSSQSGHNTVSWYQQALGQGPQFIFQYYREEENGRGNFPPRFSGLQFPNYSSELNVNALELDDSALYLCASSLEAAVYGYTFGSGTRLTVV.

The genes are TRBV4-1 and TRBJ2-3; 13 nucleotides align to TRBD2. V lost 0 bases and J lost 3; bases outside the gene matches: 9. Germline V gene lookup returns CDR1 MGHRA and CDR2 YSYEKL. This CDR3 region has 19 residues. The CDR3 here is CASSQEDTSGGARTDTQYF. CDR3 nucleotide sequence: TGCGCCAGCAGCCAAGAAGATACTAGCGGGGGGGCCAGGACAGATACGCAGTATTTT.

The gene calls are TRBV11-2 and TRBJ1-2; no reliable D call. V was pared by 6 bases and J by 4 bases, with 15 bases between. The CDR3 extends over 14 amino acids. CDR1 is SGHAT and CDR2 is FQNNGV in the germline V gene. The CDR3 sequence is CASRNFASAYGYTF. CDR3 bases: TGTGCCAGCAGGAACTTTGCCAGCGCCTATGGCTACACCTTC.

This chain connects TRBV7-2 to TRBJ2-3; 7 bases fit TRBD2. V lost 11 bases, J lost 2 bases, and 7 bases stayed unmatched. The germline CDR1 and CDR2 sequences are SGHTA and FQGNSA. The CDR3 is 13 amino acids. This CDR3 is CASTGGNTDTQYF. The CDR3 DNA reads as TGTGCCTCGACCGGGGGGAACACAGATACGCAGTATTTT.

The chain uses TRBV11-3 and TRBJ1-4, with unresolved D. V gave up 1 base and J gave up 2 bases, with 8 bases separating them. There are 15 residues in the CDR3. Germline assignment: CDR1 SGHNT and CDR2 YENEEA. CDR3 DNA sequence: TGTGCCAGCAGCTTAGGTCGGGGTACTAATGAAAAACTGTTTTTT. Its translation is CASSLGRGTNEKLFF.

The chain couples TRBV7-9 to TRBJ2-1; 10 positions agree with TRBD1. The germline V gene has CDR1 SEHNR and CDR2 FQNEAQ (reference sequence). The CDR3 runs to 14 residues. Germline trimming cut 6 bases from V and 7 bases from J; bases unmatched to any gene: 6. CDR3 loop: CASRSGTGENEQFF. In DNA form, the CDR3 reads TGTGCCAGCAGATCCGGGACAGGGGAAAATGAGCAGTTCTTC.

This chain links TRBV27 with TRBJ2-1, with a tentative D call TRBD1 (6 bases). The germline V and J ends were trimmed by 5 bases and 9 bases, with 20 bases remaining between them. The CDR3 sequence is 15 residues long. The germline CDR1 and CDR2 sequences are MNHEY and SMNVEV (reference sequence). CDR3 nucleotide sequence: TGTGCCAGCAGTCCAGGGGTTCTAATCAAGGGTGAGCAGTTCTTC. This translates into CASSPGVLIKGEQFF.

This rearrangement joins TRBV6-1 to TRBJ1-3; the D is unclear. Trimming took off 4 bases at V and 4 bases at J, with 8 bases between the two ends. The CDR3 is made up of 13 amino acids. The germline V gene has CDR1 MNHNS and CDR2 SASEGT. The CDR3 loop reads CASSVVSGNTIYF. The DNA of the CDR3 is TGTGCCAGCAGTGTAGTCTCCGGAAACACCATATATTTT.

The chain carries TRBV6-5 and TRBJ1-2, with D possibly TRBD1 on 6 matching bases. The ends were cut back, 7 bases at V and 7 bases at J, with 22 bases in the middle. CDR3 size: 15 residues. Germline CDR1 reads MNHEY; CDR2 reads SVGAGI. The CDR3 spells CASNPAGGQVCGYTF. Written as DNA, the CDR3 is TGTGCCAGCAACCCCGCCGGGGGGCAGGTCTGTGGCTACACCTTC.

This sequence joins TRBV7-9 and TRBJ2-5; 9 positions agree with TRBD1. With 5 bases clipped from V and 2 bases from J, the junction kept 15 bases outside the gene matches. CDR1 SEHNR and CDR2 FQNEAQ come from the germline V gene (reference sequence). The CDR3 length is 18 residues. CDR3 DNA: TGTGCCAGCAGCGCGGGGACAGGGTTTCTTGGTACTCAAGAGACCCAGTACTTC. As protein: CASSAGTGFLGTQETQYF.

This chain joins TRBV7-6 and TRBJ2-7; 9 bases agree with TRBD1. There are 19 residues in the CDR3. Per germline, CDR1 SGHVS and CDR2 FNYEAQ. The V gene end was trimmed by 3 bases and the J gene end by 0 bases; junction bases not matched to a gene: 15. The CDR3, as DNA: TGTGCCAGCAGCTTGGAGGACAGGGGACGTCCTTTAGACTCCTACGAGCAGTACTTC. It is translated as CASSLEDRGRPLDSYEQYF.

This sequence joins TRBV18 and TRBJ1-1; a possible D gene is TRBD1 (6 bases). CDR1 and CDR2 (germline): KGHSH, LQKENI. V gave up 4 bases and J gave up 5 bases, with 17 bases separating them. This CDR3 is 15 amino acids long. Here the CDR3 DNA reads TGTGCCAGCTCACTAAATCCGCAGGGGTGGACTGAAGCTTTCTTT. Its translation is CASSLNPQGWTEAFF.